This TCR beta chain was sequenced for a study of cytomegalovirus exposure and HLA in healthy donors. The assay was immunoSEQ multiplex PCR, and TCRdb's table has in-frame clones only and misses some. The data show some 69,000 clones, roughly 96% seen once. The CDR3 has 16 residues. The V end lost 0 bases, the J end lost 5 bases, and 11 bases lay between the germline ends. The germline gives CDR1 LNHNV, CDR2 YYDKDF (reference sequence). Details on this clone: What it binds is unknown.

The study's findings and limits: CMV antigen specificity of a few CMV-associated chains was confirmed in vitro. Later, an analysis found that TCR clusters from the first cohort tended to co-occur in the roughly 130 validation repertoires. Altogether, 170 or so TCR beta chains were recorded as cytomegalovirus-associated.

Sequencing input: PBMCs. The chain combines TRBV15 with TRBJ1-6; D ambiguous. The sequence came from a man aged 18 to 30 in good health and CMV-seronegative. As DNA, the CDR3 is TGTGCCACCAGCAGAGATAAACACAGAAATAATTCACCCCTCCACTTT. Protein sequence: CATSRDKHRNNSPLHF.